The 16 T cell receptor beta chains presented below share a single source sample, sequenced in a study of T cells after yellow fever vaccination. TCRdb itself ran the 5' RACE reads through MiXCR, one entry per CDR3 protein. The repertoire holds under 550,000 distinct CDR3 sequences, with roughly a fifth as singletons. The sample in question was PBMCs, obtained 21 days after the first yellow fever vaccination. These receptors all stem from a man between 18 and 35 years old who received the YFV17D yellow fever vaccine.

The chain has TRBV9 and TRBJ2-4; TRBD1 agrees at 7 bases. With V trimmed by 3 bases and J by 4 bases, 1 base remained unmatched. The germline CDR1 and CDR2 sequences are SGDLS and YYNGEE. CDR3 length equals 13 residues. The CDR3 region has the DNA TGTGCCAGCAGCGCGACAGGGAAAAACATTCAGTACTTC. The encoded protein is CASSATGKNIQYF.

This clonotype was seen many times. The chain has TRBV20-1 and TRBJ2-2; TRBD2 aligns across 12 bases. V dropped 1 base and J dropped 6; count of bases not matched to a gene: 3. CDR3 length: 15 residues. The germline CDR1 and CDR2 sequences are DFQATT and SNEGSKA (reference sequence). The CDR3 loop is CSARGTSGESGELFF. CDR3 bases: TGCAGTGCTAGAGGGACTAGCGGGGAATCCGGGGAGCTGTTTTTT.

This clonotype has more than one count but fewer than ten. This chain joins TRBV4-2 and TRBJ2-3, with TRBD2 matching 11 bases. V lost 1 base and J lost 3; bases outside the gene matches: 3. The CDR3 extends over 16 amino acids. Germline CDR1 and CDR2: LGHNA and YNFKEQ. CDR3 DNA: TGTGCCAGCAGCCAAGGCGTAGCGGGGGGGACAGATACGCAGTATTTT. As protein: CASSQGVAGGTDTQYF.

A few counts support this clonotype. The chain links TRBV7-9 to TRBJ2-7; a weak D match, TRBD2 (5 bases). V was clipped by 2 bases and J by 4 bases, with 12 bases between them. Per the germline V gene, CDR1 is SEHNR and CDR2 is FQNEAQ (reference sequence). This CDR3 is 14 amino acids long. In nucleotides, the CDR3 is TGTGCCAGCAGCTTATATGAGGGCCCGTACGAGCAGTACTTC. Amino acid sequence: CASSLYEGPYEQYF.

The rearrangement links TRBV7-9 to TRBJ2-1; 8 nucleotides match TRBD2. V lost 3 bases to trimming and J lost 0 bases; unmatched junction nucleotides: 10. Germline V gene sequence: CDR1 SEHNR, CDR2 FQNEAQ (reference sequence). CDR3 length: 18 residues. In DNA form, the CDR3 reads TGTGCCAGCAGCTTTTTAACCATAGCGGGAAGCTCCTACAATGAGCAGTTCTTC. It is translated as CASSFLTIAGSSYNEQFF. Full variable domain (rest looked up from reference TRBV7-9 and TRBJ2-1): DTGVSQNPRHKITKRGQNVTFRCDPISEHNRLYWYRQTLGQGPEFLTYFQNEAQLEKSRLLSDRFSAERPKGSFSTLEIQRTEQGDSAMYLCASSFLTIAGSSYNEQFFGPGTRLTVL.

This clonotype showed up just a few times. The genes are TRBV4-3 and TRBJ2-7; no clear D gene. V was clipped by 2 bases and J by 6 bases, with 14 bases between them. Germline CDR1 reads LGHNA; CDR2 reads YSLEER. The CDR3 spans 14 residues. DNA of the CDR3: TGCGCCAGCAGCCAAAACCCGCGGTGGGGCGAGCAGTACTTC. It translates to CASSQNPRWGEQYF.

The chain employs TRBV20-1 and TRBJ2-5, with 11 bases aligning to TRBD2. Trimming removed 0 bases from V and 5 bases from J; junction bases left unmatched: 8. The CDR3 has 16 amino acids. Germline lookup yields CDR1 DFQATT and CDR2 SNEGSKA (reference sequence). CDR3 bases: TGCAGTGCTAGAGATAGGGTAGCGGGGGGGCCCGAGACCCAGTACTTC. Its protein is CSARDRVAGGPETQYF.

The sample holds a few counts of this clonotype. This chain connects TRBV12-3 or TRBV12-4 to TRBJ2-3; 7 bases align to TRBD1. CDR3 length equals 15 residues. With V trimmed by 8 bases and J by 1 base, 9 bases remained unmatched. The CDR3 protein is CASFSTGARTDTQYF. The CDR3 nucleotides are TGTGCCAGCTTCTCTACAGGGGCGCGCACAGATACGCAGTATTTT.

The V gene is TRBV10-3, the J gene TRBJ2-1; 7 bases map to TRBD1. Unmatched junction bases numbered 5, after V lost 11 bases and J lost 7 bases. Germline CDR1 is ENHRY and CDR2 is SYGVKD. This CDR3 has 11 amino acids. The CDR3 spells CAVTGENEQFF. CDR3 bases: TGTGCCGTCACAGGGGAGAATGAGCAGTTCTTC.

The gene calls are TRBV5-4 and TRBJ1-6; D might be TRBD1 (5 bases). Per germline, CDR1 SGHNT and CDR2 YYREEE (reference sequence). The CDR3 sequence is 12 residues long. Deletions cut 3 bases from V and 16 bases from J, with 14 bases between. Written as DNA, the CDR3 is TGTGCCAGCAGCTGGGACGAAAGCAAACTCCACTTT. This sequence encodes CASSWDESKLHF.

This clonotype occurred a few times. This chain uses TRBV6-2 or TRBV6-3 with TRBJ1-2, with TRBD1 matching over 8 bases. CDR3 length equals 15 residues. CDR1 and CDR2 (germline): MNHEY, SVGEGT. V lost 5 bases to trimming and J lost 3 bases; unmatched junction nucleotides: 8. Here the CDR3 reads CASSAQGAMDYGYTF. CDR3 sequence (DNA): TGTGCCAGCAGTGCGCAGGGGGCAATGGACTATGGCTACACCTTC.

This sequence joins TRBV11-2 and TRBJ1-6, with D possibly matching TRBD1 (6 bases). Germline loops: CDR1 SGHAT, CDR2 FQNNGV. The CDR3 has 15 residues. Between the trimmed V and J ends, which lost 2 bases and 7 bases, there was a span of 12 bases. The DNA of the CDR3 is TGTGCCAGCAGCTTAATGGGACAAAGAAATTCACCCCTCCACTTT. Protein product: CASSLMGQRNSPLHF. Full variable domain (remainder filled in from reference TRBV11-2 and TRBJ1-6): EAGVAQSPRYKIIEKRQSVAFWCNPISGHATLYWYQQILGQGPKLLIQFQNNGVVDDSQLPKDRFSAERLKGVDSTLKIQPAKLEDSAVYLCASSLMGQRNSPLHFGNGTRLTVT.

The V gene is TRBV9, the J gene TRBJ2-7; 12 positions match TRBD2. The V gene's germline CDR1 is SGDLS and CDR2 YYNGEE. There are 16 residues in the CDR3. The J segment lost 2 bases and the V segment lost 3 bases, leaving 6 bases of the junction unmatched. CDR3 loop: CASSEAASGGAYEQYF. Written as DNA, the CDR3 is TGTGCCAGCAGCGAGGCCGCTAGCGGGGGGGCCTACGAGCAGTACTTC.

J is TRBJ2-3 and V is TRBV11-2; D is perhaps TRBD1 (5 bases). The germline V gene has CDR1 SGHAT and CDR2 FQNNGV. Between the trimmed V and J ends, which lost 3 bases and 5 bases, there was a span of 24 bases. The CDR3 spans 18 residues. Here the CDR3 reads CASSFLPWAGPSEDTQYF. The CDR3 nucleotides read TGTGCCAGCAGCTTCCTCCCATGGGCAGGGCCCAGTGAAGATACGCAGTATTTT.

The rearrangement links TRBV5-6 to TRBJ1-4; TRBD1 matches 7 bases. The J segment lost 5 bases and the V segment lost 6 bases, leaving 7 bases of the junction unmatched. CDR1 and CDR2 (germline): SGHDT, YYEEEE. The CDR3 totals 14 residues. As DNA, the CDR3 is TGTGCCAGCACCTACGGGACAGTCAATGAAAAACTGTTTTTT. This sequence encodes CASTYGTVNEKLFF.

The chain carries TRBV7-9 and TRBJ2-3; TRBD2 might be the D (7 bases). Per germline, CDR1 SEHNR and CDR2 FQNEAQ (reference sequence). This CDR3 is 15 amino acids long. Trimming took off 4 bases at V and 0 bases at J, with 11 bases between the two ends. The CDR3 reads CASSWGGASTDTQYF. The DNA of the CDR3 is TGTGCCAGCAGCTGGGGGGGGGCGAGCACAGATACGCAGTATTTT.